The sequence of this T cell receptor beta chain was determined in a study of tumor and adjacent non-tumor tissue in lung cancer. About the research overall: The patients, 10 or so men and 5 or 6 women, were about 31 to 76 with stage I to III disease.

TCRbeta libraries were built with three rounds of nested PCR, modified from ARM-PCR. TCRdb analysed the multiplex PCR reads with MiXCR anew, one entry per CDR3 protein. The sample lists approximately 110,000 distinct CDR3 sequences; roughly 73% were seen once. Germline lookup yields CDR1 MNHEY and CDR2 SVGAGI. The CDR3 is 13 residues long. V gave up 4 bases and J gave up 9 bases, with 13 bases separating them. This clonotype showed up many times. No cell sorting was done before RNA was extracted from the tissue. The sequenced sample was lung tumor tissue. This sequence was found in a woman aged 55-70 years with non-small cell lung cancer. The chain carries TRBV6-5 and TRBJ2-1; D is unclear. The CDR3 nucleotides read TGTGCCAGCAGTTTGAATAGCCGCGGTGAGCAGTTCTTC. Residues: CASSLNSRGEQFF.